One sample yielded the 29 T cell receptor beta chains listed below, sequenced in a study of identical twins. TCRdb independently ran MiXCR on the 5' RACE reads; one entry per CDR3 protein. The sample contains about 250,000 distinct CDR3 sequences, around 8.3% of which appear only once. This same sample was also part of a study on yellow fever vaccine responses in identical twins.

Sequenced sample: CD8+ T cells sorted from blood. All receptors come from a woman aged 18-29 years in good health.

This clonotype was counted between two and nine times. The V call is TRBV7-9, the J call TRBJ2-1; TRBD2 is a possible D gene (8 bases). The CDR3 has 17 residues. Trimming shortened V by 5 bases and J by 3 bases, and 20 bases separated the two germline ends. Germline lookup yields CDR1 SEHNR and CDR2 FQNEAQ (reference sequence). CDR3 in DNA: TGTGCCAGCAGCCATCACCGGGGGGGGACAGACTACAATGAGCAGTTCTTC. Its translation is CASSHHRGGTDYNEQFF.

The V gene is TRBV27, the J gene TRBJ2-7; D gene unclear. The CDR3 runs 16 residues. Germline CDR1 is MNHEY and CDR2 is SMNVEV (reference sequence). Trimming removed 6 bases from V and 3 bases from J, with 21 bases in between. CDR3 sequence (DNA): TGTGCCAGCAGCCTTACTGGTACAGCCCCTTTCTACGAGCAGTACTTC. As protein: CASSLTGTAPFYEQYF.

This sequence joins TRBV24-1 and TRBJ2-7, with D uncertain. Germline V lookup: CDR1 KGHDR, CDR2 SFDVKD. Trimming shortened V by 4 bases and J by 0 bases, and 6 bases separated the two germline ends. This CDR3 contains 13 residues. This CDR3 is CATSDSNSYEQYF. DNA for the CDR3: TGTGCCACCAGTGACTCCAACTCCTACGAGCAGTACTTC.

V and J are TRBV7-9 and TRBJ2-1, with 8 nucleotides matching TRBD2. V was pared by 4 bases and J by 4 bases, with 6 bases of the junction left unmatched. The CDR3 sequence is 15 residues long. Germline V CDR1 and CDR2: SEHNR, FQNEAQ (reference sequence). CDR3 in amino acids: CASSSTSGPYNEQFF. For the CDR3, the DNA is TGTGCCAGCAGCTCAACTAGCGGCCCTTACAATGAGCAGTTCTTC.

This chain uses TRBV28 with TRBJ2-7; D is tentatively TRBD1 or TRBD2 (5 bases each). V lost 6 bases and J lost 3, with 24 bases in between. Germline V gene lookup returns CDR1 MDHEN and CDR2 SYDVKM. This CDR3 is 17 amino acids long. CDR3 nucleotide sequence: TGTGCCAGCAGCTCCCGGGGCTCAGTAAACGGGCTCTACGAGCAGTACTTC. Amino acids: CASSSRGSVNGLYEQYF. The full variable domain, completed using reference TRBV28 and TRBJ2-7, is DVKVTQSSRYLVKRTGEKVFLECVQDMDHENMFWYRQDPGLGLRLIYFSYDVKMKEKGDIPEGYSVSREKKERFSLILESASTNQTSMYLCASSSRGSVNGLYEQYFGPGTRLTVT.

This clonotype was detected many times. The V call is TRBV20-1, the J call TRBJ2-3, with 8 bases lining up with TRBD1. Looked up from germline, CDR1 is DFQATT and CDR2 is SNEGSKA (reference sequence). The V gene end was trimmed by 3 bases and the J gene end by 3 bases; junction bases not matched to a gene: 14. The CDR3 has 17 residues. CDR3 loop: CSARVVGRGLRTDTQYF. The CDR3 DNA reads as TGCAGTGCTAGGGTGGTTGGCAGGGGGCTACGGACAGATACGCAGTATTTT.

This clonotype was found a few times. The gene calls are TRBV7-6 and TRBJ2-3; 7 bases line up with TRBD2. Per the germline V gene, CDR1 is SGHVS and CDR2 is FNYEAQ. With V trimmed by 0 bases and J by 1 base, 7 bases remained unmatched. The CDR3 totals 17 residues. In DNA form, the CDR3 reads TGTGCCAGCAGCTTAGCTCGGCGGGAGCGGGGCACAGATACGCAGTATTTT. Amino acid sequence: CASSLARRERGTDTQYF.

This clonotype has just a few counts. J is TRBJ1-4 and V is TRBV7-8, with 7 bases aligning to TRBD1. The V gene end was trimmed by 5 bases and the J gene end by 7 bases; junction bases not matched to a gene: 13. This CDR3 is built from 16 residues. Looked up from germline, CDR1 is SGHVS and CDR2 is FQNEAQ. The DNA for the CDR3 is TGTGCCAGCAGCCCATGGACCAGGGGGGAGAGTGAAAAACTGTTTTTT. Its protein product is CASSPWTRGESEKLFF.

V is TRBV7-6 and J is TRBJ2-1, with TRBD2 matching 12 bases. CDR3 length equals 20 residues. Per germline, CDR1 SGHVS and CDR2 FNYEAQ. The V and J ends lost 0 bases and 1 base, in that order; junction bases with no gene match: 10. The CDR3 coding sequence is TGTGCCAGCAGCTTAGCGCTTCTAGCGGGAGGGCTTCCTTCCTACAATGAGCAGTTCTTC. Encoded protein: CASSLALLAGGLPSYNEQFF.

This clonotype was counted between two and nine times. The J gene is TRBJ2-2, the V gene TRBV10-2, with 7 bases matching TRBD2. The CDR3 runs to 16 residues. Germline V CDR1 and CDR2: WSHSY, SAAADI. After removal of 2 bases from V and 3 bases from J, the junction contained 6 bases not matched to a gene. As DNA, the CDR3 is TGCGCCAGCAGTGAGCCCCTAGCGGATGACACCGGGGAGCTGTTTTTT. It is translated as CASSEPLADDTGELFF.

In this sample, this clonotype turned up many times. The chain links TRBV2 to TRBJ2-2; D gene unclear. The CDR3 length is 11 residues. Trimming removed 7 bases from V and 6 bases from J, with 6 bases in between. Germline lookup yields CDR1 SNHLY and CDR2 FYNNEI. CDR3 residues: CASIWAGELFF. The CDR3 nucleotides read TGTGCCAGCATATGGGCCGGGGAGCTGTTTTTT.

The V and J genes are TRBV27 and TRBJ2-2; TRBD2 is a possible D gene (5 bases). V was clipped by 0 bases and J by 0 bases, with 14 bases between them. The CDR3 consists of 18 residues. CDR1 is MNHEY and CDR2 is SMNVEV in the germline V gene (reference sequence). The CDR3 protein is CASSLSEEWRTNTGELFF. The CDR3 DNA reads as TGTGCCAGCAGTTTATCGGAGGAGTGGCGAACGAACACCGGGGAGCTGTTTTTT.

This clonotype was observed a few times. V is TRBV10-3 and J is TRBJ2-7, with TRBD1 matching 7 bases. After removal of 3 bases from V and 0 bases from J, the junction contained 5 bases not matched to a gene. The CDR3 sequence is 15 residues long. Germline V lookup: CDR1 ENHRY, CDR2 SYGVKD. The CDR3 DNA sequence: TGTGCCATCAGTGACCCCGGGACAGACTCCTACGAGCAGTACTTC. Protein sequence: CAISDPGTDSYEQYF.

This clonotype was picked up a small number of times. CDR3 sequence: CASSWGLAGVREQYF. For the CDR3, the DNA is TGTGCCAGCAGCTGGGGACTAGCGGGAGTCAGGGAGCAGTACTTC. J is TRBJ2-7 and V is TRBV5-6; 14 bases align to TRBD2. CDR1 SGHDT and CDR2 YYEEEE come from the germline V gene. J gave up 7 bases and V 3 bases, and 6 bases lay outside the gene matches. The length of the CDR3 is 15 residues. The full variable domain, rest sourced from reference TRBV5-6 and TRBJ2-7, is DAGVTQSPTHLIKTRGQQVTLRCSPKSGHDTVSWYQQALGQGPQFIFQYYEEEERQRGNFPDRFSGHQFPNYSSELNVNALLLGDSALYLCASSWGLAGVREQYFGPGTRLTVT.

This clonotype was seen a few times. This chain uses TRBV6-1 with TRBJ2-7; 13 nucleotides agree with TRBD2. J gave up 2 bases and V 5 bases, and 6 bases lay outside the gene matches. The length of the CDR3 is 16 residues. Germline values: CDR1 MNHNS, CDR2 SASEGT. The DNA for the CDR3 is TGTGCCAGCAGTACAGGGACTAGCGGGGTTACCTACGAGCAGTACTTC. Its protein product is CASSTGTSGVTYEQYF.

This clonotype was observed a few times. This chain joins TRBV6-1 and TRBJ2-1, with D perhaps TRBD2 (7 bases). Trimming stripped 6 bases from V and 2 bases from J, with 14 bases between. The CDR3 extends over 15 amino acids. Germline CDR1 reads MNHNS; CDR2 reads SASEGT. CDR3 DNA: TGTGCCAGCAGCCCGGGGAGGGGGGCCTACAATGAGCAGTTCTTC. Translation: CASSPGRGAYNEQFF.

This chain links TRBV29-1 with TRBJ2-3; D gene unclear. The CDR3 extends over 12 amino acids. The V and J ends lost 1 base and 2 bases respectively, with 4 bases between them. CDR1 is SQVTM and CDR2 is ANQGSEA in the germline V gene. The CDR3 reads CSVEAFTDTQYF. The CDR3 nucleotides are TGCAGCGTTGAAGCTTTCACAGATACGCAGTATTTT.

This rearrangement joins TRBV27 to TRBJ2-4; D is uncertain. Germline V gene sequence: CDR1 MNHEY, CDR2 SMNVEV (reference sequence). Trimming removed 3 bases at V and 9 bases at J, with 18 bases between. There are 15 residues in the CDR3. CDR3 bases: TGTGCCAGCAGTTTGTTGGGGAACCCACCTGGCATTCAGTACTTC. This gives the protein CASSLLGNPPGIQYF.

The chain has TRBV7-2 and TRBJ2-7; 9 nucleotides match TRBD2. Germline V gene data show CDR1 as SGHTA and CDR2 as FQGNSA. The length of the CDR3 is 14 residues. After removal of 10 bases from V and 3 bases from J, the junction contained 10 bases not matched to a gene. This CDR3 reads CATMNPTSGYEQYF. The CDR3 DNA reads TGTGCCACCATGAACCCGACTAGCGGCTACGAGCAGTACTTC.

The gene calls are TRBV11-2 and TRBJ2-5; 9 nucleotides line up with TRBD1. The CDR3 has 16 residues. The germline gives CDR1 SGHAT, CDR2 FQNNGV. V lost 5 bases and J lost 4; bases outside the gene matches: 11. CDR3 DNA: TGTGCCAGCAGCGAAAGCCCTACGACAGGGGGAGAGACCCAGTACTTC. Amino acids: CASSESPTTGGETQYF.

Turning to this clonotype: Given a much more abundant clone one base away, this may be a read error. In DNA form, the CDR3 reads TGTGTCAGCAGTAGCGGGTACTACGAGCAGTACTTC. Residues: CVSSSGYYEQYF. V usage is TRBV11-2 and J usage is TRBJ2-7; 7 positions agree with TRBD2. Germline V lookup: CDR1 SGHAT, CDR2 FQNNGV. CDR3 size: 12 residues.

The V call is TRBV4-3, the J call TRBJ2-3; D gene unclear. This CDR3 has 16 amino acids. The V end was cut by 0 bases, the J end by 2 bases, with 12 bases between. Germline V lookup: CDR1 LGHNA, CDR2 YSLEER. This CDR3 is CASSQDVGAPTDTQYF. The CDR3 DNA sequence: TGCGCCAGCAGCCAAGACGTTGGCGCTCCCACAGATACGCAGTATTTT.

This clonotype was observed a handful of times. This CDR3 is CASSQPTGSSYNEQFF. The CDR3 nucleotides read TGTGCCAGCAGTCAACCCACCGGGAGCTCCTACAATGAGCAGTTCTTC. The chain combines TRBV28 with TRBJ2-1; tentatively, D is TRBD2 (6 bases). This CDR3 contains 16 residues. The ends were cut back, 5 bases at V and 0 bases at J, with 14 bases in the middle. Germline values: CDR1 MDHEN, CDR2 SYDVKM.

The CDR3 nucleotides read TGCAGTGCTTTTTTCTACTTATTAAATGGGGGTGAGCAGTTCTTC. Its translation is CSAFFYLLNGGEQFF. The chain links TRBV20-1 to TRBJ2-1; D may match TRBD1 or TRBD2 (5 bases each). Trimming shortened V by 5 bases and J by 9 bases, and 23 bases separated the two germline ends. In germline, CDR1 is DFQATT, CDR2 SNEGSKA (reference sequence). CDR3 length: 15 amino acids.

This clonotype was seen a handful of times. This chain connects TRBV14 to TRBJ2-5; D call uncertain. The CDR3 covers 13 residues. Trimming removed 6 bases from V and 7 bases from J, with 15 bases in between. Germline lookup yields CDR1 SGHDN and CDR2 FVKESK. The CDR3 nucleotides are TGTGCCAGCAGTCCGGGTCCCCGTGGGACCCAGTACTTC. As protein: CASSPGPRGTQYF.

The chain combines TRBV20-1 with TRBJ2-2; D ambiguous. Germline CDR1 DFQATT, CDR2 SNEGSKA (reference sequence). CDR3 length: 13 residues. CDR3 DNA: TGCAGAGCAAAAGACGGATTAACCGGGGAGCTGTTTTTT. This codes for CRAKDGLTGELFF.

This clonotype was found many times. The chain couples TRBV14 to TRBJ2-1; tentatively, D is TRBD1 or TRBD2 (6 bases each). V was pared by 1 base and J by 4 bases, with 14 bases between. Per germline, CDR1 SGHDN and CDR2 FVKESK. This CDR3 is 16 amino acids long. The CDR3 DNA is TGTGCCAGCAGCCAAGGGTGGGGGGCCGGGTACAATGAGCAGTTCTTC. This codes for CASSQGWGAGYNEQFF.

This clonotype was detected a few times. The chain links TRBV20-1 to TRBJ2-5, with TRBD1 matching 7 bases. Losses at the gene ends were 3 bases for V and 2 bases for J; bases not matched to a gene: 3. There are 13 residues in the CDR3. Looked up from germline, CDR1 is DFQATT and CDR2 is SNEGSKA (reference sequence). CDR3 sequence (DNA): TGCAGTGCTAGGGAGACAGGGCAAGAGACCCAGTACTTC. It codes for CSARETGQETQYF.

This clonotype occurred many times. This chain links TRBV29-1 with TRBJ2-1, with D possibly being TRBD1 (7 bases). Trimming took off 3 bases at V and 0 bases at J, with 15 bases between the two ends. Germline CDR1 reads SQVTM; CDR2 reads ANQGSEA. This CDR3 has 16 residues. CDR3 loop: CSVEGGQQVSYNEQFF. CDR3 nucleotides: TGCAGCGTTGAGGGGGGACAGCAAGTCTCCTACAATGAGCAGTTCTTC.